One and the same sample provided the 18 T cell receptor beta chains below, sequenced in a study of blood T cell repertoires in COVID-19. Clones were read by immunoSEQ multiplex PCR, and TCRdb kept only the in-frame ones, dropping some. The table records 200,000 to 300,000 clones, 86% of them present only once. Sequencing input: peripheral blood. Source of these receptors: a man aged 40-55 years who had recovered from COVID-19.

The CDR3 nucleotides read TGTGCCAGCAGTTACGGTCTAGCGGGTACCGGGGAGCTGTTTTTT. Translation: CASSYGLAGTGELFF. The rearrangement joins TRBV6-2 or TRBV6-3 to TRBJ2-2, with 8 positions matching TRBD2. The V gene end was trimmed by 2 bases and the J gene end by 5 bases; junction bases not matched to a gene: 4. Germline assignment: CDR1 MNHEY and CDR2 SVGEGT. CDR3 length: 15 residues.

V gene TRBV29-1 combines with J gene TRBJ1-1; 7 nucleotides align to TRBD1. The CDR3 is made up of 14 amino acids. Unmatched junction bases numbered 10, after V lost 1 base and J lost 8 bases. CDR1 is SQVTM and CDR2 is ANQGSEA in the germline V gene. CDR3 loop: CSVEVGQGVGEAFF. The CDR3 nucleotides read TGCAGCGTTGAAGTTGGGCAGGGGGTGGGAGAAGCTTTCTTT.

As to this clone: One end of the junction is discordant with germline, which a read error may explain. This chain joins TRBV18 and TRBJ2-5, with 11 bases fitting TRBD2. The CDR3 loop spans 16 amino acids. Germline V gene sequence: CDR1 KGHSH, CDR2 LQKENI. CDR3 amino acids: CASSPLGLAAQGTQYF. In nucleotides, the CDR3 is TGTGCCAGCTCACCACTGGGACTAGCGGCCCAAGGGACCCAGTACTTC.

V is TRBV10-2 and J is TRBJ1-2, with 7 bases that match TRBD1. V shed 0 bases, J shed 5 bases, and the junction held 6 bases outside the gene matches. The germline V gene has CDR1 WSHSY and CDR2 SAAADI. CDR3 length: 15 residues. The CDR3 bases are TGCGCCAGCAGTGAGTCGAACAGGGGAGGATATGGCTACACCTTC. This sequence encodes CASSESNRGGYGYTF.

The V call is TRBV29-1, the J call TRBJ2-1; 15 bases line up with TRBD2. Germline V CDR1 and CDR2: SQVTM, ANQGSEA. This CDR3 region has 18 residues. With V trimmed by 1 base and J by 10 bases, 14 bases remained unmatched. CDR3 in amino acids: CSVEAGTSGGLYIGEQFF. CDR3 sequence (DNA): TGCAGCGTTGAAGCCGGGACTAGCGGGGGGCTATATATAGGGGAGCAGTTCTTC.

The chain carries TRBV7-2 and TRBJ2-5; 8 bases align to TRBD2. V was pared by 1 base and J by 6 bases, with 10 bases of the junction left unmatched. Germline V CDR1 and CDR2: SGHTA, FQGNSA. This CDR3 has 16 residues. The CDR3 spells CASSLEVERGRKTQYF. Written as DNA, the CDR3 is TGTGCCAGCAGCTTAGAGGTCGAGCGGGGGAGAAAGACCCAGTACTTC.

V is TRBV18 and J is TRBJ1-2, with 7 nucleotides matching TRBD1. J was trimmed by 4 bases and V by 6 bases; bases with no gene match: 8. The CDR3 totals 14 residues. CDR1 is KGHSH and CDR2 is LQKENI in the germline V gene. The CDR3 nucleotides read TGTGCCAGCTCGCGGGACAGCTATACCTATGGCTACACCTTC. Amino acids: CASSRDSYTYGYTF.

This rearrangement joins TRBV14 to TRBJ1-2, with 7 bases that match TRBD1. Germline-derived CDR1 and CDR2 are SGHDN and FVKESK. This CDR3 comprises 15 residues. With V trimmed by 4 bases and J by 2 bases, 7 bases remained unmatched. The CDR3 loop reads CASSPLSDRNYGYTF. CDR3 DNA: TGTGCCAGCAGCCCGCTATCGGACAGGAACTATGGCTACACCTTC.

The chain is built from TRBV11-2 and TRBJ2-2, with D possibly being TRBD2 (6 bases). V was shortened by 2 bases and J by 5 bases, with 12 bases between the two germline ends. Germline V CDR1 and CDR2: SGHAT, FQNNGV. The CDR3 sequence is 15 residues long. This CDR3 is CASSLRAGKTGELFF. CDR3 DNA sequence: TGTGCCAGCAGCTTAAGGGCGGGGAAGACCGGGGAGCTGTTTTTT.

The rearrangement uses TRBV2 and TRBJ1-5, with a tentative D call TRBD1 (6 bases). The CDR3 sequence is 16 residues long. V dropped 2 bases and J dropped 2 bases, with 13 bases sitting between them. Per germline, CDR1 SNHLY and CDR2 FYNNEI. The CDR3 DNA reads TGTGCCAGCAGTGAACAGGTTCCAGGGGGCAATCAGCCCCAGCATTTT. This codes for CASSEQVPGGNQPQHF.

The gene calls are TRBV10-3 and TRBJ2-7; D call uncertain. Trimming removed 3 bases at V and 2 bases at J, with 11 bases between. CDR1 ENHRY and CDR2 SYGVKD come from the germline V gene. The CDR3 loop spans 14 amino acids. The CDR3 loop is CAISDSRSPYEQYF. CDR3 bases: TGTGCCATCAGTGACTCGAGAAGTCCCTACGAGCAGTACTTC.

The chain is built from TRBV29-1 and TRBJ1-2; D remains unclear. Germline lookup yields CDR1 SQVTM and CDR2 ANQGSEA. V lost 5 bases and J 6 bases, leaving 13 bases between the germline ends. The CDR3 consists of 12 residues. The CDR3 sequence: CSVPTPGDGYTF. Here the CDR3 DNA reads TGCAGCGTTCCAACCCCCGGGGATGGCTACACCTTC.

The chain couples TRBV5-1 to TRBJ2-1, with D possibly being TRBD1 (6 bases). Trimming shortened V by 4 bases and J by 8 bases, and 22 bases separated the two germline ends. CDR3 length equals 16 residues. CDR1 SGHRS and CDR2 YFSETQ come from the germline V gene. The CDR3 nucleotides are TGCGCCAGCAGCCCCTTGGACAGTACGGCGGTCGATGAGCAGTTCTTC. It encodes CASSPLDSTAVDEQFF.

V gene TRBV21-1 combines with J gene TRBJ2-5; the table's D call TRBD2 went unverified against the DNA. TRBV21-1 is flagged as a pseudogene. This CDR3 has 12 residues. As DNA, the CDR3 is TGTGCCAGGGTTAGTGCTGTTGAGACCCAGTACTTC. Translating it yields CARVSAVETQYF.

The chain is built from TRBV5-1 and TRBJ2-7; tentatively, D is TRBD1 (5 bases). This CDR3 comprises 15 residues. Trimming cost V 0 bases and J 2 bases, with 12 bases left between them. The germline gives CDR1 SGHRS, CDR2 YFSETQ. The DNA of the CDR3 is TGCGCCAGCAGCTTGGAACCGACAGTGGCCTACGAGCAGTACTTC. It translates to CASSLEPTVAYEQYF. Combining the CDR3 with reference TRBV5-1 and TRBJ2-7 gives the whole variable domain KAGVTQTPRYLIKTRGQQVTLSCSPISGHRSVSWYQQTPGQGLQFLFEYFSETQRNKGNFPGRFSGRQFSNSRSEMNVSTLELGDSALYLCASSLEPTVAYEQYFGPGTRLTVT.

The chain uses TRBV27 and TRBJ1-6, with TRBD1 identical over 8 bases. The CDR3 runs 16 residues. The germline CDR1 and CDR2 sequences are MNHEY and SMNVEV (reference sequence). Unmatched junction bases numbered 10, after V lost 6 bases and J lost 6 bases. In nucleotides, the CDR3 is TGTGCCAGCAGGCCAGGGGGCGCGTATCTTAATTCACCCCTCCACTTT. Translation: CASRPGGAYLNSPLHF.

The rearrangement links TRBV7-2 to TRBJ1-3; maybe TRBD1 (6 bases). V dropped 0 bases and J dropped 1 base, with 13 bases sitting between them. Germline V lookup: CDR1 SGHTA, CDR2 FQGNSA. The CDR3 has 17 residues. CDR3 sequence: CASSLATGRGSGNTIYF. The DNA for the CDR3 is TGTGCCAGCAGCTTAGCGACCGGGAGGGGGTCTGGAAACACCATATATTTT.

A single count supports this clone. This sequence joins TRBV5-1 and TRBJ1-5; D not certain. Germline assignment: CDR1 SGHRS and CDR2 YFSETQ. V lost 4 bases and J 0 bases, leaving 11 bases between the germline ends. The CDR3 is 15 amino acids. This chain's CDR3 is CASSLDNYSNQPQHF. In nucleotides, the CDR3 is TGCGCCAGCAGCCTCGACAATTATAGCAATCAGCCCCAGCATTTT.